Following are 21 T cell receptor beta chains from one sample sequenced in a study of blood T cell repertoires in COVID-19. Sequencing used immunoSEQ multiplex PCR; TCRdb keeps in-frame clones, though not all of them. The repertoire holds a few hundred thousand clones, around 90% seen once, with around 4.3% in the top ten. Specimen: PBMCs or T cells enriched from blood (not recorded which). The receptors come from a woman under 30 with acute COVID-19.

This rearrangement joins TRBV6-5 to TRBJ2-7; D might be TRBD2 (6 bases). There are 15 residues in the CDR3. The germline gives CDR1 MNHEY, CDR2 SVGAGI. V was pared by 5 bases and J by 1 base, with 15 bases between. This chain's CDR3 is CASSLPSARSYEQYF. The DNA of the CDR3 is TGTGCCAGCAGTCTCCCTAGCGCCCGATCCTACGAGCAGTACTTC.

The gene calls are TRBV28 and TRBJ1-1, with a tentative D call TRBD1 (6 bases). This CDR3 spans 15 amino acids. Looked up from germline, CDR1 is MDHEN and CDR2 is SYDVKM. V gave up 2 bases and J gave up 0 bases, with 10 bases separating them. CDR3 in amino acids: CASSLDRMMNTEAFF. The CDR3 DNA sequence: TGTGCCAGCAGTTTAGACAGGATGATGAACACTGAAGCTTTCTTT.

The V call is TRBV5-1, the J call TRBJ2-2; 8 bases are a match to TRBD1. The germline gives CDR1 SGHRS, CDR2 YFSETQ. With 4 bases clipped from V and 6 bases from J, the junction kept 8 bases outside the gene matches. The CDR3 sequence is 15 residues long. The CDR3, as DNA: TGCGCCAGCAGCATTGGACAGGGAGGTGCCGGGGAGCTGTTTTTT. It yields the protein CASSIGQGGAGELFF.

The chain links TRBV27 to TRBJ1-5; TRBD1 agrees at 9 bases. The J segment lost 4 bases and the V segment lost 3 bases, leaving 7 bases of the junction unmatched. This CDR3 has 16 residues. Germline lookup yields CDR1 MNHEY and CDR2 SMNVEV (reference sequence). The CDR3, as DNA: TGTGCCAGCAGTTTTTCACAGGGGGCGGGAAATCAGCCCCAGCATTTT. Protein product: CASSFSQGAGNQPQHF.

This clone was seen once. The chain links TRBV5-1 to TRBJ2-3; 11 bases are a match to TRBD2. V shed 0 bases, J shed 2 bases, and the junction held 5 bases outside the gene matches. CDR3 length equals 17 residues. CDR1 SGHRS and CDR2 YFSETQ come from the germline V gene. The CDR3 DNA reads as TGCGCCAGCAGCTTGGGTGGGACTAGCGGCCTCACAGATACGCAGTATTTT. It codes for CASSLGGTSGLTDTQYF.

This sequence joins TRBV28 and TRBJ2-2; TRBD2 might be the D (7 bases). V was trimmed by 6 bases and J by 6 bases, leaving 20 bases between them. CDR1 MDHEN and CDR2 SYDVKM come from the germline V gene. The CDR3 contains 16 residues. In DNA, the CDR3 is TGTGCCAGCAGCCCCCCGGGGGGCGCTCGGGCCGGGGAGCTGTTTTTT. Protein sequence: CASSPPGGARAGELFF.

This chain links TRBV5-1 with TRBJ2-1, with TRBD1 as a possible D gene (5 bases). The CDR3 runs to 14 residues. The V gene's germline CDR1 is SGHRS and CDR2 YFSETQ. V dropped 5 bases and J dropped 6 bases, with 15 bases sitting between them. The CDR3 region is CASSEGASVNEQFF. Written as DNA, the CDR3 is TGCGCCAGCAGTGAAGGGGCCTCAGTCAATGAGCAGTTCTTC.

This clone was counted a single time. The rearrangement joins TRBV19 to TRBJ2-7; 8 bases fit TRBD2. V shed 6 bases, J shed 5 bases, and the junction held 6 bases outside the gene matches. Germline V gene lookup returns CDR1 LNHDA and CDR2 SQIVND (reference sequence). The CDR3 has 13 residues. This CDR3 reads CASSQREINEQYF. The CDR3 DNA reads as TGTGCCAGTAGCCAGCGGGAGATTAACGAGCAGTACTTC.

The chain recombines TRBV27 with TRBJ2-5; 8 positions agree with TRBD1. The V segment lost 8 bases and the J segment 4 bases; nucleotides outside the gene matches: 6. The CDR3 runs 13 residues. Looked up from germline, CDR1 is MNHEY and CDR2 is SMNVEV (reference sequence). This CDR3 reads CASAPTGAETQYF. The CDR3 coding sequence is TGTGCCAGCGCCCCGACAGGGGCAGAGACCCAGTACTTC.

The chain joins TRBV28 to TRBJ2-3; D gene unclear. The CDR3 has 11 amino acids. Germline CDR1 MDHEN, CDR2 SYDVKM. V lost 5 bases and J 4 bases, leaving 4 bases between the germline ends. The CDR3 reads CASSAADTQYF. As DNA, the CDR3 is TGTGCCAGCAGTGCGGCAGATACGCAGTATTTT.

V usage is TRBV5-6 and J usage is TRBJ1-1; no definite D call. CDR3 size: 16 residues. CDR1 SGHDT and CDR2 YYEEEE come from the germline V gene. V lost 2 bases and J lost 6, with 20 bases in between. CDR3 amino acids: CASSFMAGEKSAEAFF. As DNA, the CDR3 is TGTGCCAGCAGCTTTATGGCGGGAGAAAAATCTGCTGAAGCTTTCTTT.

The chain joins TRBV11-1 to TRBJ1-5; maybe TRBD1 (5 bases). The germline V gene has CDR1 SGHAT and CDR2 FQDESV (reference sequence). This CDR3 has 15 amino acids. Trimming removed 2 bases at V and 2 bases at J, with 10 bases between. CDR3 amino acids: CASSLTGEGNQPQHF. Written as DNA, the CDR3 is TGTGCCAGCAGCTTAACAGGCGAAGGCAATCAGCCCCAGCATTTT.

The V and J genes are TRBV6-5 and TRBJ2-7, with 8 bases matching TRBD1. This CDR3 is 15 amino acids long. The V and J ends lost 0 bases and 5 bases, in that order; junction bases with no gene match: 6. Germline V lookup: CDR1 MNHEY, CDR2 SVGAGI. In DNA form, the CDR3 reads TGTGCCAGCAGTTACTCGGACAGGGAAAGCCACGAGCAGTACTTC. This codes for CASSYSDRESHEQYF.

The gene calls are TRBV5-1 and TRBJ1-1; D gene unclear. The CDR3 consists of 11 residues. In germline, CDR1 is SGHRS, CDR2 YFSETQ. V was shortened by 3 bases and J by 3 bases, with 3 bases between the two germline ends. The CDR3, as DNA: TGCGCCAGCAGCTCGGACACTGAAGCTTTCTTT. Translated: CASSSDTEAFF.

The V and J genes are TRBV4-1 and TRBJ2-5; 9 bases agree with TRBD2. V lost 0 bases to trimming and J lost 4 bases; unmatched junction nucleotides: 6. The length of the CDR3 is 16 residues. Germline values: CDR1 MGHRA, CDR2 YSYEKL. The CDR3 is CASSQEAGGGVETQYF. Here the CDR3 DNA reads TGCGCCAGCAGCCAAGAAGCGGGAGGAGGTGTAGAGACCCAGTACTTC.

The rearrangement joins TRBV7-9 to TRBJ1-1; unclear D gene. V was trimmed by 5 bases and J by 1 base, leaving 11 bases between them. Germline CDR1 is SEHNR and CDR2 is FQNEAQ (reference sequence). The CDR3 runs to 14 residues. The CDR3 here is CASSGQVGNTEAFF. As DNA, the CDR3 is TGTGCCAGCAGCGGGCAGGTTGGGAACACTGAAGCTTTCTTT. The full variable domain, rest sourced from reference TRBV7-9 and TRBJ1-1, is DTGVSQNPRHKITKRGQNVTFRCDPISEHNRLYWYRQTLGQGPEFLTYFQNEAQLEKSRLLSDRFSAERPKGSFSTLEIQRTEQGDSAMYLCASSGQVGNTEAFFGQGTRLTVV.

V is TRBV27 and J is TRBJ2-1; 9 bases line up with TRBD2. CDR3 size: 15 residues. Germline V CDR1 and CDR2: MNHEY, SMNVEV (reference sequence). Trimming at V came to 6 bases and at J to 7 bases, leaving 10 bases not matched to a gene. CDR3 loop: CASSPVVAGENEQFF. As DNA, the CDR3 is TGTGCCAGCAGCCCGGTAGTAGCGGGAGAAAATGAGCAGTTCTTC.

The chain has TRBV6-1 and TRBJ2-6; 12 bases align to TRBD2. This CDR3 contains 18 residues. Germline V lookup: CDR1 MNHNS, CDR2 SASEGT. Trimming removed 4 bases from V and 4 bases from J; junction bases left unmatched: 8. CDR3 coding DNA: TGTGCCAGCAGTGGACTCGGACTAGCGGGAACAGGGGCCAACGTCCTGACTTTC. Translated: CASSGLGLAGTGANVLTF.

The rearrangement joins TRBV28 to TRBJ1-1; possible D gene TRBD1, 5 bases. Germline loops: CDR1 MDHEN, CDR2 SYDVKM. The CDR3 is 14 residues long. The germline V and J ends were trimmed by 3 bases and 4 bases, with 12 bases remaining between them. CDR3 DNA: TGTGCCAGCAGTTTGGGTCAGGGTGGCACTGAAGCTTTCTTT. It is translated as CASSLGQGGTEAFF.

The chain uses TRBV7-3 and TRBJ2-3; no clear D. V was clipped by 1 base and J by 0 bases, with 8 bases between them. This CDR3 region has 15 residues. CDR1 is SGHTA and CDR2 is FQGTGA in the germline V gene. CDR3 amino acids: CASSLSAASTDTQYF. The CDR3 DNA is TGTGCCAGCAGCTTAAGCGCCGCTAGCACAGATACGCAGTATTTT.

This chain uses TRBV12-3 or TRBV12-4 with TRBJ1-2; possible D gene TRBD1, 5 bases. The CDR3 has 12 amino acids. Trimming shortened V by 3 bases and J by 4 bases, and 6 bases separated the two germline ends. DNA for the CDR3: TGTGCCAGCAGTTTCGGGGGCTATGGCTACACCTTC. Translating gives CASSFGGYGYTF.